The 9 T cell receptor beta chains listed next were all sequenced from one sample in a study of T cell responses to AZD1222 COVID-19 vaccine. Libraries were prepared by immunoSEQ multiplex PCR; TCRdb keeps only in-frame clonotypes and omits some of them. This sample has roughly 100,000 clones; 84% occur once, and the top ten carry about 17%. Source: peripheral blood, taken on day 0 of AZD1222 vaccination. These receptors were collected from an adult in good health.

In DNA, the CDR3 is TGTGCCAGTAAACGGGACAGGAACAATGAGCAGTTCTTC. Its protein is CASKRDRNNEQFF. This chain links TRBV2 with TRBJ2-1; 8 positions agree with TRBD1. Germline V gene sequence: CDR1 SNHLY, CDR2 FYNNEI. The V segment lost 9 bases and the J segment 5 bases; nucleotides outside the gene matches: 6. The CDR3 loop spans 13 amino acids.

The rearrangement uses TRBV5-5 and TRBJ1-1; 7 positions agree with TRBD1. The trim removed 2 bases at V and 8 bases at J, leaving 3 bases unmatched. Germline V lookup: CDR1 SGHKS, CDR2 YYEKEE (reference sequence). The CDR3 consists of 12 residues. CDR3 DNA: TGTGCCAGCAGCTTAAGGACAGGAGAAGCTTTCTTT. Amino acids: CASSLRTGEAFF.

This rearrangement joins TRBV27 to TRBJ1-2, with 9 bases aligning to TRBD1. There are 15 residues in the CDR3. V shed 5 bases and J 4 bases; nucleotides not matched to a gene: 8. Looked up from germline, CDR1 is MNHEY and CDR2 is SMNVEV (reference sequence). The CDR3 spells CASSKTGGLLYGYTF. The CDR3 region has the DNA TGTGCCAGCAGTAAAACAGGGGGCCTCCTCTATGGCTACACCTTC.

The CDR3 loop is CASSVSSPFSTGSSYNEQFF. The CDR3 coding sequence is TGCGCCAGCAGTGTCTCCTCTCCGTTTTCTACCGGGAGCTCCTACAATGAGCAGTTCTTC. The V and J genes are TRBV10-2 and TRBJ2-1, with D possibly matching TRBD2 (6 bases). V lost 4 bases, J lost 0 bases, and 25 bases lay in between. Germline V lookup: CDR1 WSHSY, CDR2 SAAADI. CDR3 length equals 20 residues.

Notes on this clone: Other nucleotide sequences in the sample specify the same CDR3. V gene TRBV5-1 combines with J gene TRBJ2-2, with TRBD1 matching 11 bases. V lost 4 bases to trimming and J lost 5 bases; unmatched junction nucleotides: 4. Germline V lookup: CDR1 SGHRS, CDR2 YFSETQ. This CDR3 has 15 amino acids. This chain's CDR3 is CASSLGQGGTGELFF. CDR3 DNA: TGCGCCAGCAGCCTGGGACAGGGGGGAACCGGGGAGCTGTTTTTT.

The V gene is TRBV5-4, the J gene TRBJ2-5, with D possibly TRBD2 on 5 matching bases. Germline CDR1 is SGHNT and CDR2 is YYREEE (reference sequence). Between the trimmed V and J ends, which lost 2 bases and 2 bases, there was a span of 10 bases. The CDR3 contains 14 residues. This chain's CDR3 is CASSLGGAQETQYF. DNA for the CDR3: TGTGCCAGCAGCTTAGGAGGCGCTCAAGAGACCCAGTACTTC.

The rearrangement joins TRBV4-2 to TRBJ2-1; D unclear. Trimming took off 4 bases at V and 10 bases at J, with 8 bases between the two ends. The germline CDR1 and CDR2 sequences are LGHNA and YNFKEQ. This CDR3 region has 11 residues. CDR3 in amino acids: CASSPGVEQFF. For the CDR3, the DNA is TGTGCCAGCAGCCCAGGAGTGGAGCAGTTCTTC.

V gene TRBV7-9 combines with J gene TRBJ1-3; D uncertain. CDR1 is SEHNR and CDR2 is FQNEAQ in the germline V gene (reference sequence). V dropped 1 base and J dropped 0 bases, with 7 bases sitting between them. The CDR3 contains 15 residues. The CDR3 bases are TGTGCCAGCAGCTTAGAACCCCTCTCTGGAAACACCATATATTTT. This sequence encodes CASSLEPLSGNTIYF. The variable domain in full, with the rest retrieved from reference TRBV7-9 and TRBJ1-3, is DTGVSQNPRHKITKRGQNVTFRCDPISEHNRLYWYRQTLGQGPEFLTYFQNEAQLEKSRLLSDRFSAERPKGSFSTLEIQRTEQGDSAMYLCASSLEPLSGNTIYFGEGSWLTVV.

V is TRBV7-2 and J is TRBJ2-3, with D possibly TRBD2 on 6 matching bases. CDR3 length equals 15 residues. CDR1 is SGHTA, CDR2 FQGNSA, per germline. V lost 1 base and J 5 bases, leaving 13 bases between the germline ends. The CDR3 is CASSLGGGVRDTQYF. The CDR3 region has the DNA TGTGCCAGCAGCTTAGGAGGCGGGGTTAGAGATACGCAGTATTTT.